The TCR beta chain described here comes from a study of T cell changes during pregnancy in multiple sclerosis. Clones were sequenced by immunoSEQ multiplex PCR, and TCRdb holds only the in-frame ones, with some missing. The table lists over 70,000 clones, roughly nine tenths of them singletons. This CDR3 has 15 amino acids. Sequenced here: peripheral blood, sampled in the first trimester of pregnancy. The source is a female donor in good health, enrolled as a control in a pregnancy study. V gene TRBV21-1 combines with J gene TRBJ2-7; TRBD2 is the table's D call, not checked against the DNA. TRBV21-1 counts as a pseudogene. The CDR3 coding sequence is TGTGCCAGCTGTAACTTTTGGGGACTCTCCTACGAGCAGTACTTC. It translates to CASCNFWGLSYEQYF.